This TCR beta chain is from a study of chemoradiotherapy in HPV16-positive cancers. CDR3 length: 14 residues. The ends lost 5 bases at V and 5 bases at J; junction bases unmatched: 8. Germline V CDR1 and CDR2: SGHNT, YENEEA. Measured with immunoSEQ multiplex PCR; TCRdb has only the in-frame clones, and not every one. The sample includes around 11,000 clones, roughly 86% seen only once; the top ten take about 2.4%. This specimen consisted of blood, obtained from a patient who underwent chemoradiotherapy. The rearrangement joins TRBV11-3 to TRBJ2-5; 7 bases are a match to TRBD1. The sequence was obtained from a human donor with HPV-associated anogenital cancer. The DNA of the CDR3 is TGTGCCAGCAGCCCAAGACAGGGCTGGGAGACCCAGTACTTC. It yields the protein CASSPRQGWETQYF.